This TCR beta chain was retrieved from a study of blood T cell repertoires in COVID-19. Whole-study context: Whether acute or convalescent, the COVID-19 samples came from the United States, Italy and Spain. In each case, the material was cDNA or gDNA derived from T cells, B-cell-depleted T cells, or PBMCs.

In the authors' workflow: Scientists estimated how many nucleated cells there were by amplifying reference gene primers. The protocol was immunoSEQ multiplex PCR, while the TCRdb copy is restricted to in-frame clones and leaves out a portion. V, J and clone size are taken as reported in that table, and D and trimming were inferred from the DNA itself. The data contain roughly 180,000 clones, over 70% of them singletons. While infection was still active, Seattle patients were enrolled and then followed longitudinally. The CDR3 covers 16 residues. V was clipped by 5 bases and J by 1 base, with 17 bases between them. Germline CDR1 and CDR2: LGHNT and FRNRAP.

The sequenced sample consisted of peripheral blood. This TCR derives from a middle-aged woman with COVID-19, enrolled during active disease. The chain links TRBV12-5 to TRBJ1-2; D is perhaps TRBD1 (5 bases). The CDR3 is CASGLGGGASNYGYTF. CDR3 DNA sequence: TGTGCTAGTGGTCTCGGGGGAGGGGCTAGTAACTATGGCTACACCTTC.